The 22 T cell receptor beta chains reported below all come from one sample, sequenced in a study of blood T cells in healthy people across ages. A second PCR of roughly 7 to 11 cycles used a sample-barcoded 5' primer and a J-beta primer mix. TCRdb re-derived calls from the 5' RACE reads in MiXCR, one entry per CDR3 protein. This table has around 690,000 distinct CDR3 sequences, under 65% appearing once. Sequenced: blood. These receptors were obtained from a man between 60 and 75 years old in good health.

CDR3 in amino acids: CSARVAGNEQFF. The CDR3, as DNA: TGCAGTGCTAGAGTGGCGGGCAATGAGCAGTTCTTC. V usage is TRBV20-1 and J usage is TRBJ2-1, with D possibly being TRBD2 (5 bases). The CDR3 is made up of 12 amino acids. Germline V gene lookup returns CDR1 DFQATT and CDR2 SNEGSKA (reference sequence). The germline V and J ends were trimmed by 1 base and 6 bases, with 7 bases remaining between them.

The V gene is TRBV11-2, the J gene TRBJ2-5; D might be TRBD2 (5 bases). The tail of the sequence fits TRBJ2-7 better, so the J call may be wrong. There are 18 residues in the CDR3. CDR1 and CDR2 (germline): SGHAT, FQNNGV. In DNA form, the CDR3 reads TGTGCCAGCAGCTTAGTGGCTGGGAGCTTCTCCGGCGCCTACGAGCAGTACTTC. Encoded protein: CASSLVAGSFSGAYEQYF.

In this sample, this clonotype turned up a few times. The gene calls are TRBV10-2 and TRBJ2-7; 14 nucleotides line up with TRBD2. J was trimmed by 6 bases and V by 5 bases; bases with no gene match: 6. The CDR3 sequence is 15 residues long. CDR1 WSHSY and CDR2 SAAADI come from the germline V gene. CDR3 sequence reads: CASSPGTSGGFEQYF. CDR3 sequence (DNA): TGCGCCAGCAGTCCCGGGACTAGCGGGGGTTTCGAGCAGTACTTC.

This clonotype has more than one count but fewer than ten. The genes are TRBV5-1 and TRBJ1-2; D not resolved. There are 15 residues in the CDR3. V dropped 0 bases and J dropped 4 bases, with 13 bases sitting between them. CDR1 is SGHRS and CDR2 is YFSETQ in the germline V gene. CDR3 residues: CASSLGVGPSYGYTF. CDR3 sequence (DNA): TGCGCCAGCAGCTTGGGGGTTGGCCCCTCCTATGGCTACACCTTC.

A remark on this clonotype: Since a much larger clone is just one base distant, this may be a read error. The chain links TRBV5-1 to TRBJ1-1; 7 bases agree with TRBD1. Germline V gene sequence: CDR1 SGHRS, CDR2 YFSETQ. The CDR3 is 13 residues long. V shed 2 bases, J shed 6 bases, and the junction held 4 bases outside the gene matches. CDR3 sequence reads: CASSFDRVAEAFF. DNA for the CDR3: TGCGCCAGCAGCTTCGACAGGGTGGCTGAAGCTTTCTTT.

This clonotype was detected many times. The CDR3 sequence is CASSRLAGSYNEQFF. The CDR3, as DNA: TGTGCCAGCAGTCGACTAGCGGGGTCCTACAATGAGCAGTTCTTC. This rearrangement joins TRBV3-1 to TRBJ2-1; TRBD2 matches 11 bases. J lost 1 base, V lost 6 bases, and 2 bases had no gene match. This CDR3 contains 15 residues. The germline V gene has CDR1 LGHDT and CDR2 YNNKEL (reference sequence).

The chain couples TRBV20-1 to TRBJ2-3; 8 nucleotides align to TRBD2. Per the germline V gene, CDR1 is DFQATT and CDR2 is SNEGSKA (reference sequence). The ends lost 3 bases at V and 1 base at J; junction bases unmatched: 6. The CDR3 sequence is 15 residues long. The CDR3 spells CSARAGSGGTDTQYF. In nucleotides, the CDR3 is TGCAGTGCTAGGGCGGGTAGCGGGGGCACAGATACGCAGTATTTT.

The chain carries TRBV12-3 or TRBV12-4 and TRBJ1-6; possible D gene TRBD1, 6 bases. This CDR3 comprises 17 residues. Trimming removed 3 bases from V and 1 base from J, with 13 bases in between. As DNA, the CDR3 is TGTGCCAGCAGTTTTGGGGGGGGGCGATCCTATAATTCACCCCTCCACTTT. This translates into CASSFGGGRSYNSPLHF.

The chain couples TRBV5-1 to TRBJ2-6, with 7 bases matching TRBD1. The ends lost 4 bases at V and 0 bases at J; junction bases unmatched: 7. The CDR3 runs 17 residues. CDR1 is SGHRS, CDR2 YFSETQ, per germline. In DNA, the CDR3 is TGCGCCAGCAGCCCCCGGACAGGCAACTCTGGGGCCAACGTCCTGACTTTC. Translated: CASSPRTGNSGANVLTF. The complete variable domain, with remaining parts taken from reference TRBV5-1 and TRBJ2-6, reads KAGVTQTPRYLIKTRGQQVTLSCSPISGHRSVSWYQQTPGQGLQFLFEYFSETQRNKGNFPGRFSGRQFSNSRSEMNVSTLELGDSALYLCASSPRTGNSGANVLTFGAGSRLTVL.

In this sample, this clonotype turned up a few times. J is TRBJ1-6 and V is TRBV10-3; D is undetermined. CDR1 is ENHRY and CDR2 is SYGVKD in the germline V gene. V was trimmed by 3 bases and J by 5 bases, leaving 11 bases between them. The CDR3 totals 15 residues. In DNA form, the CDR3 reads TGTGCCATCAGTGATGGGGTCGCGGATAATTCACCCCTCCACTTT. It codes for CAISDGVADNSPLHF.

This clonotype has just a few counts. The chain combines TRBV29-1 with TRBJ2-5; a possible D gene is TRBD1 (5 bases). This CDR3 comprises 13 residues. CDR1 and CDR2 from the germline V gene are SQVTM and ANQGSEA. V dropped 4 bases and J dropped 4 bases, with 13 bases sitting between them. CDR3 loop: CSVVTGAPETQYF. The CDR3 coding sequence is TGCAGCGTTGTCACAGGCGCTCCAGAGACCCAGTACTTC.

The genes are TRBV28 and TRBJ1-4; maybe TRBD1 (5 bases). V gave up 3 bases and J gave up 8 bases, with 13 bases separating them. From germline, CDR1 is MDHEN and CDR2 SYDVKM. There are 14 residues in the CDR3. This chain's CDR3 is CASSFGQGGEKLFF. The CDR3 bases are TGTGCCAGCAGTTTCGGGCAGGGCGGGGAAAAACTGTTTTTT.

This clonotype was counted between two and nine times. The rearrangement joins TRBV5-1 to TRBJ1-4; no reliable D call. V gave up 4 bases and J gave up 8 bases, with 24 bases separating them. The CDR3 extends over 17 amino acids. Germline-derived CDR1 and CDR2 are SGHRS and YFSETQ. The CDR3 nucleotides are TGCGCCAGCAGCAACCTTGAACCTCGTGGCGATGACGAAAAACTGTTTTTT. Residues: CASSNLEPRGDDEKLFF.

The chain has TRBV6-5 and TRBJ2-3, with 15 bases identical to TRBD2. The CDR3 loop spans 17 amino acids. CDR1 is MNHEY and CDR2 is SVGAGI in the germline V gene. Trimming removed 0 bases from V and 4 bases from J; junction bases left unmatched: 2. DNA for the CDR3: TGTGCCAGCAGTTACTCGGGACTAGCGGGGGGTCCAGATACGCAGTATTTT. Encoded protein: CASSYSGLAGGPDTQYF.

This clonotype was seen a handful of times. The gene calls are TRBV20-1 and TRBJ2-5, with a possible D match to TRBD2 (7 bases). This CDR3 contains 11 residues. Trimming cost V 5 bases and J 6 bases, with 10 bases left between them. Germline loops: CDR1 DFQATT, CDR2 SNEGSKA (reference sequence). The CDR3 sequence is CSAGGAKTQYF. CDR3 DNA: TGCAGTGCTGGGGGGGCGAAGACCCAGTACTTC.

V usage is TRBV27 and J usage is TRBJ1-6, with TRBD1 as a possible D gene (5 bases). The length of the CDR3 is 16 residues. The V end lost 6 bases, the J end lost 0 bases, and 12 bases lay between the germline ends. Germline CDR1 MNHEY, CDR2 SMNVEV (reference sequence). The CDR3: CASSRVPYSYNSPLHF. Here the CDR3 DNA reads TGTGCCAGCAGCAGGGTCCCATACTCCTATAATTCACCCCTCCACTTT.

V is TRBV7-9 and J is TRBJ2-7; D perhaps matches TRBD1 (6 bases). This CDR3 has 15 amino acids. Trimming removed 1 base from V and 4 bases from J, with 14 bases in between. The germline V gene encodes CDR1 SEHNR and CDR2 FQNEAQ (reference sequence). The CDR3 is CASSLEAGVLYEQYF. Here the CDR3 DNA reads TGTGCCAGCAGCTTAGAGGCAGGGGTCCTTTACGAGCAGTACTTC.

The J gene is TRBJ2-1, the V gene TRBV20-1; 9 nucleotides match TRBD2. The trim removed 6 bases at V and 9 bases at J, leaving 15 bases unmatched. CDR1 DFQATT and CDR2 SNEGSKA come from the germline V gene (reference sequence). The CDR3 contains 15 residues. The CDR3 DNA sequence: TGCAGTGCCCCCCGGGGGGCGGGGGGGCAGATTGAGCAGTTCTTC. Protein: CSAPRGAGGQIEQFF.

This chain connects TRBV12-3 or TRBV12-4 to TRBJ2-3; TRBD2 matches 9 bases. The junction had 3 bases not matched to a gene; V was cut back by 2 bases and J by 6 bases. The CDR3 spans 14 residues. For the CDR3, the DNA is TGTGCCAGCAGTTTAATAGCGGGGGCGGATACGCAGTATTTT. It yields the protein CASSLIAGADTQYF.

This CDR3 is CASSLGGLKTQYF. The DNA for the CDR3 is TGCGCCAGCAGCCTGGGAGGGTTGAAGACCCAGTACTTC. V and J are TRBV5-1 and TRBJ2-5; TRBD2 aligns across 7 bases. The CDR3 loop spans 13 amino acids. Germline values: CDR1 SGHRS, CDR2 YFSETQ. V lost 4 bases to trimming and J lost 6 bases; unmatched junction nucleotides: 6.

The rearrangement joins TRBV14 to TRBJ2-5; 11 nucleotides align to TRBD1. Per germline, CDR1 SGHDN and CDR2 FVKESK. The CDR3 loop spans 16 amino acids. The junction had 8 bases not matched to a gene; V was cut back by 4 bases and J by 4 bases. The CDR3 here is CASSPWTGGYIETQYF. CDR3 sequence (DNA): TGTGCCAGCAGCCCCTGGACAGGGGGCTATATAGAGACCCAGTACTTC.

On this clonotype: At one end, the junction sequence differs from germline, possibly due to a read error. The rearrangement links TRBV24-1 to TRBJ1-5; D remains ambiguous. CDR1 and CDR2 from the germline V gene are KGHDR and SFDVKD. The CDR3 consists of 12 residues. CDR3: CATCDPGEPQHF. CDR3 DNA sequence: TGTGCCACCTGTGATCCCGGGGAGCCCCAGCATTTT.